The present T cell receptor beta chain was sequenced within a study of blood T cell repertoires in COVID-19. Whole-study context: There were acute and convalescent COVID-19 samples, and they came from the United States, Italy and Spain.

The germline V gene has CDR1 LGHNA and CDR2 YNFKEQ. The CDR3 spans 15 residues. The V gene lost 4 bases and the J gene lost 0 bases, with 10 bases spanning the gap. Per the study methods: Estimates of nucleated cell counts were drawn from the amplification of reference gene primers. Measured with immunoSEQ multiplex PCR; TCRdb has only the in-frame clones, and not every one. V, J and clone size were drawn from that table, and D and trimming were deduced from the DNA. The sample holds approximately 150,000 clones, around 80% seen once. Sequenced: peripheral blood. V usage is TRBV4-2 and J usage is TRBJ2-1; the D gene is possibly TRBD2 (6 bases). The sequence came from a man in his 60s with acute or convalescent COVID-19. The CDR3 DNA reads TGTGCCAGCAGCCTTAGCGGTAGCTCCTACAATGAGCAGTTCTTC. This encodes CASSLSGSSYNEQFF.